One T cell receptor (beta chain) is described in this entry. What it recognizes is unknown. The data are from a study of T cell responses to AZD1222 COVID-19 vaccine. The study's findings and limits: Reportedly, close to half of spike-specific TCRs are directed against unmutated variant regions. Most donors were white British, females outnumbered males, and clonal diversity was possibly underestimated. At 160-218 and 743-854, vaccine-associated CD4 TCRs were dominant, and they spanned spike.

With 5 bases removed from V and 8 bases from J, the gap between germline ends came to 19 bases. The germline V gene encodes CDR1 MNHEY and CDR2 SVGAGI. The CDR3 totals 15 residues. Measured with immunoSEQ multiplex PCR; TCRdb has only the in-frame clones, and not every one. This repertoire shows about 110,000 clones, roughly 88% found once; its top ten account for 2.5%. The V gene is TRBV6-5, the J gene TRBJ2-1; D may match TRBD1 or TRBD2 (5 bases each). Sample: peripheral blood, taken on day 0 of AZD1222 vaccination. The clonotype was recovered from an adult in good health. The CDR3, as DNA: TGTGCCAGCAGTCCCGCGGGCTCCGGGGCCCATGAGCAGTTCTTC. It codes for CASSPAGSGAHEQFF.